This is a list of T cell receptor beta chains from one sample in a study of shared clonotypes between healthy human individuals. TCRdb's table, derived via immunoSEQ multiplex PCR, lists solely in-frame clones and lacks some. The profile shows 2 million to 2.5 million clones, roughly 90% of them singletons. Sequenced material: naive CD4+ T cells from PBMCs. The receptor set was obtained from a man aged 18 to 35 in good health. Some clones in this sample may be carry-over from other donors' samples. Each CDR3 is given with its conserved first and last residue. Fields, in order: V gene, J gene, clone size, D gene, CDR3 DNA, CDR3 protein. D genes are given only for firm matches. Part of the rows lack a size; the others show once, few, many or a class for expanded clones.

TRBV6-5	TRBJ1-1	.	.	TGTGCCAGCACCCGTGCCCATTCGAACACTGAAGCTTTCTTT	CASTRAHSNTEAFF
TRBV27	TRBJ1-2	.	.	TGTGCCAGCAGTCCCACCGGCTATGGCTACACCTTC	CASSPTGYGYTF
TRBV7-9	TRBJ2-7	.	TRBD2	TGTGCCAGCAGCTTAGGCAGACTAGCGGGAGGACCCTACGAGCAGTACTTC	CASSLGRLAGGPYEQYF
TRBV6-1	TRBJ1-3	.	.	TGTGCCAGCAGTGAAGGGAAGGGGAAGGGGTCTGGAAACACCATATATTTT	CASSEGKGKGSGNTIYF
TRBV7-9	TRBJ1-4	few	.	TGTGCCAGCAGCGAGATACAGGGCGTCCTGGGTGTTGAACTGTTTTTT	CASSEIQGVLGVELFF
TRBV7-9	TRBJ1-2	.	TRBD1	TGTGCCAGCAGCTTAAGAGGGGGCGCGGGCTACACCTTC	CASSLRGGAGYTF
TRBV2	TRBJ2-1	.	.	TGTGCCAGCGCGTTGGGACTTAACAATGAGCAGTTCTTC	CASALGLNNEQFF
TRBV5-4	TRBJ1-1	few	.	TGTGCCAGCAGCCCGCAGGGAAGGGACACTGAAGCTTTCTTT	CASSPQGRDTEAFF
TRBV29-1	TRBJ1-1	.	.	TGCAGCGTCTCATTGCGGGGTAACACTGAAGCTTTCTTT	CSVSLRGNTEAFF
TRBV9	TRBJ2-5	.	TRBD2	TGTGCCAGCAGCGTAGGGGCGTTAGCGGGAGCGGAGACCCAGTACTTC	CASSVGALAGAETQYF
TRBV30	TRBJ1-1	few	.	TGTGCCTGGAGTGAAGGGGCCATACTGGGGGCTGAAGCTTTCTTT	CAWSEGAILGAEAFF
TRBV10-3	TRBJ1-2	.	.	TGTGCCATCAGTGGTCGTAGCGGCGACACTAACTATGGCTACACCTTC	CAISGRSGDTNYGYTF
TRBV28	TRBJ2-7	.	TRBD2	TGTGCCAGCAGTCCTAGCGGGAGTTGGTACGAGCAGTACTTC	CASSPSGSWYEQYF
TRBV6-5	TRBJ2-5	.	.	TGTGCCAGCAGTCAGGCGCAGGAGACCCAGTACTTC	CASSQAQETQYF
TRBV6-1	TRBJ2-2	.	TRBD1	TGTGCCAGCAGTGTCCAGACAGGGGGCCCTCCCCGGAGCACCGGGGAGCTGTTTTTT	CASSVQTGGPPRSTGELFF
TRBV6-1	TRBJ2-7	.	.	TGTGCCAGCAGTAACCAGGGTAGGCAGTACTTC	CASSNQGRQYF
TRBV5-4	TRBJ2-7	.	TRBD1	TGTGCCAGCAGCTTATCACAGGGGGCCTCCTACGAGCAGTACTTC	CASSLSQGASYEQYF
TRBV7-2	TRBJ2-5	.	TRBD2	TGTGCCAGCAGCTCGGGACTAGCTACGGAGACCCAGTACTTC	CASSSGLATETQYF
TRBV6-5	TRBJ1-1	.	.	TGTGCCAGCAGTTACACCAGGACAGCCCACACTGAAGCTTTCTTT	CASSYTRTAHTEAFF
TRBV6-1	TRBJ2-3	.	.	TGTGCCAGCATGTATCGAGGGCTTGCAGATACGCAGTATTTT	CASMYRGLADTQYF
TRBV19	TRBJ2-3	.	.	TGTGCCAGTAGTGATGTCACAGATACGCAGTATTTT	CASSDVTDTQYF
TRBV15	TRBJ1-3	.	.	TGTGCCACCAGCAGAGTGGTCGGAAACACCATATATTTT	CATSRVVGNTIYF
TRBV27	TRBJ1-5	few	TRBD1	TGTGCCAGCAGGGGAGACAGGGGCCGCAATCAGCCCCAGCATTTT	CASRGDRGRNQPQHF
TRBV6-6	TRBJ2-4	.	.	TGTGCCAGCAGTTACCATGGGGGTTCGGCCAAAAACATTCAGTACTTC	CASSYHGGSAKNIQYF
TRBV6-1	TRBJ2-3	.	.	TGTGCCAGCAGTGGCGCACAAGATACGCAGTATTTT	CASSGAQDTQYF
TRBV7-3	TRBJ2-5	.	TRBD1	TGTGCCAGCAGCTTAACCGGGACAGGTATCCAAGAGACCCAGTACTTC	CASSLTGTGIQETQYF
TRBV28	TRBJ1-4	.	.	TGTGCCAGCAGCCCGCCTGCGAATGAAAAACTGTTTTTT	CASSPPANEKLFF
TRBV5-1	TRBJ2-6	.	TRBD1	TGCGCCAGCAGCAAACCGCCGGGACAGGGTGATTCTGGGGCCAACGTCCTGACTTTC	CASSKPPGQGDSGANVLTF
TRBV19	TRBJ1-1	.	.	TGTGCCAGTTTGGGGGGGGCGAACACTGAAGCTTTCTTT	CASLGGANTEAFF
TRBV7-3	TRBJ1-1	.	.	TGTGCCAGCACCAGGGTCGAGAGGAGTCAAGAAGCTTTCTTT	CASTRVERSQEAFF
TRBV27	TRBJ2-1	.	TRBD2	TGTGCCAGCAGTCCGCAACCGGGACTAGCGGGATCCCTTGGGCAGTTCTTC	CASSPQPGLAGSLGQFF
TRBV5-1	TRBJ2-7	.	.	TGCGCCAGCAGCTTCCAGGGAATCGGTTACGAGCAGTACTTC	CASSFQGIGYEQYF
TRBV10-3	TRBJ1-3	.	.	TGTGCCATCAGTGAAAAGGGCGTCTCTGGAAACACCATATATTTT	CAISEKGVSGNTIYF
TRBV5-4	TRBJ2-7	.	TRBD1	TGTGCCAGCAGCTCCGACAGGGGCTACGAGCAGTACTTC	CASSSDRGYEQYF
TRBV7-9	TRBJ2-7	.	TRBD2	TGTGCCAGCAGCCTTCTGGGAGGGCGCGAGCAGTACTTC	CASSLLGGREQYF